This entry features one T cell receptor beta chain sequence. This sample was taken from a study of shared clonotypes between healthy human individuals. The germline CDR1 and CDR2 sequences are KGHSH and LQKENI. Trimming stripped 0 bases from V and 6 bases from J, with 17 bases between. The CDR3 contains 17 residues. Sequenced by immunoSEQ multiplex PCR; TCRdb stores in-frame clones only, minus some. The sample contains 2 million to 2.5 million clones, approximately 96% of which appear only once. The TCR originated in a man aged 18-30 years in good health. Sequenced material: naive CD4+ T cells sorted from blood. The subset here: CD45RA+ positively selected. The J gene is TRBJ2-2, the V gene TRBV18; D perhaps matches TRBD1 (6 bases). Here the CDR3 DNA reads TGTGCCAGCTCACCACCGACAGGCCCGGGCCTTCCCGGGGAGCTGTTTTTT. It is translated as CASSPPTGPGLPGELFF.